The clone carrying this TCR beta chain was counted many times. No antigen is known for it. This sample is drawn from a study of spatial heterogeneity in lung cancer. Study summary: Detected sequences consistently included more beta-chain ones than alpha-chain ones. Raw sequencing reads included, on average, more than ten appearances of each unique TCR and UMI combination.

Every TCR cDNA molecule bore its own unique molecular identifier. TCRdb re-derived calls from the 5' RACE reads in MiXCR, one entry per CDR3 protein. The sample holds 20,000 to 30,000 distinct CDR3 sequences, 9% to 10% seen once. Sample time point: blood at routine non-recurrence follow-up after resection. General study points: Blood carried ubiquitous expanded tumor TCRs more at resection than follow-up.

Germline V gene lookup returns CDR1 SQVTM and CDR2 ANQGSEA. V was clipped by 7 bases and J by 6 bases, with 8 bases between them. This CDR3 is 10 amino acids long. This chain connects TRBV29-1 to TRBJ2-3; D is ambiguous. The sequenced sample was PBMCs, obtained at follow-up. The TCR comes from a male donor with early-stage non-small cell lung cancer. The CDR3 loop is CSAAWDTQYF. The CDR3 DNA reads TGCAGCGCCGCGTGGGATACGCAGTATTTT.